The 25 T cell receptor beta chains given below trace back to one sample, sequenced in a study of T cell responses to AZD1222 COVID-19 vaccine. Repertoires were generated with immunoSEQ multiplex PCR, while TCRdb's copy carries only in-frame clones and drops some. Among approximately 100,000 clones listed, around nine tenths were seen once. The sequences come from peripheral blood, collected on day 0 of AZD1222 vaccination. The receptor set was obtained from an adult in good health.

This chain connects TRBV6-5 to TRBJ2-7, with unresolved D. V was trimmed by 6 bases and J by 3 bases, leaving 12 bases between them. Looked up from germline, CDR1 is MNHEY and CDR2 is SVGAGI. CDR3 length: 13 amino acids. Written as DNA, the CDR3 is TGTGCCAGCAGATCCACAGCTTTCTACGAGCAGTACTTC. This encodes CASRSTAFYEQYF.

The chain has TRBV6-5 and TRBJ2-7, with D possibly being TRBD1 (6 bases). This CDR3 has 15 amino acids. The V and J ends lost 6 bases and 4 bases respectively, with 19 bases between them. The V gene's germline CDR1 is MNHEY and CDR2 SVGAGI. The CDR3, as DNA: TGTGCCAGCAGCGATCGTTTTGGGACACTATACGAGCAGTACTTC. As protein: CASSDRFGTLYEQYF.

The chain recombines TRBV12-3 or TRBV12-4 with TRBJ1-2, with D possibly matching TRBD1 (5 bases). The V end lost 3 bases, the J end lost 6 bases, and 11 bases lay between the germline ends. This CDR3 comprises 13 residues. DNA of the CDR3: TGTGCCAGCAGTTTTACAGGTTCAGATGGCTACACCTTC. It encodes CASSFTGSDGYTF.

The J gene is TRBJ2-4, the V gene TRBV6-5; TRBD2 matches 9 bases. V lost 7 bases and J lost 8; bases outside the gene matches: 6. This CDR3 is 13 amino acids long. The germline V gene encodes CDR1 MNHEY and CDR2 SVGAGI. This CDR3 is CASMKRGVDIQYF. In DNA form, the CDR3 reads TGTGCCAGCATGAAGCGGGGGGTAGACATTCAGTACTTC.

The genes are TRBV4-1 and TRBJ1-3; D ambiguous. This CDR3 spans 17 amino acids. V dropped 2 bases and J dropped 3 bases, with 17 bases sitting between them. Germline CDR1 MGHRA, CDR2 YSYEKL. Here the CDR3 DNA reads TGCGCCAGCAGCCAAATGGGCAGCCCACCGCGTGGAAACACCATATATTTT. It translates to CASSQMGSPPRGNTIYF.

This clone was observed a single time. The gene calls are TRBV27 and TRBJ2-2; 9 bases fit TRBD1. CDR3 length: 17 residues. After removal of 2 bases from V and 5 bases from J, the junction contained 9 bases not matched to a gene. CDR1 is MNHEY and CDR2 is SMNVEV in the germline V gene (reference sequence). CDR3 DNA sequence: TGTGCCAGCAGTTTAGGGCTTCCCGGGACAGGGACCGGGGAGCTGTTTTTT. Protein sequence: CASSLGLPGTGTGELFF.

This clone was found once. This chain joins TRBV3-1 (or the pseudogene TRBV3-2) and TRBJ2-2; 10 bases are a match to TRBD2. Germline CDR1 and CDR2: LGHDT and YNNKEL (reference sequence). V shed 6 bases and J 6 bases; nucleotides not matched to a gene: 4. This CDR3 contains 14 residues. CDR3 loop: CASRNSGGAGELFF. CDR3 nucleotides: TGTGCCAGCAGGAACAGCGGGGGGGCCGGGGAGCTGTTTTTT.

The CDR3: CASKVDRSTDTQYF. DNA of the CDR3: TGTGCCAGTAAGGTGGACAGATCCACAGATACGCAGTATTTT. This rearrangement joins TRBV19 to TRBJ2-3, with D possibly being TRBD1 (6 bases). V was shortened by 7 bases and J by 2 bases, with 13 bases between the two germline ends. This CDR3 comprises 14 residues. Germline CDR1 and CDR2: LNHDA and SQIVND (reference sequence).

J is TRBJ1-6 and V is TRBV5-5; D gene unclear. The CDR3 spans 13 residues. CDR1 is SGHKS, CDR2 YYEKEE, per germline (reference sequence). V dropped 6 bases and J dropped 5 bases, with 9 bases sitting between them. The CDR3 loop is CASTQRDNSPLHF. CDR3 in DNA: TGTGCCAGCACTCAGCGCGATAATTCACCCCTCCACTTT.

This clone appeared once. The chain has TRBV5-4 and TRBJ2-5; D is possibly TRBD2 (7 bases). Germline V gives CDR1 SGHNT, CDR2 YYREEE (reference sequence). There are 15 residues in the CDR3. Trimming took 2 bases from V and 5 from J, leaving 16 bases between them. CDR3: CASSFGRGRRETQYF. The CDR3 nucleotides read TGTGCCAGCAGCTTTGGGCGGGGGCGCCGGGAGACCCAGTACTTC.

This clone appeared once. This sequence joins TRBV6-5 and TRBJ1-4; no reliable D call. Germline lookup yields CDR1 MNHEY and CDR2 SVGAGI. Trimming removed 6 bases at V and 8 bases at J, with 16 bases between. The CDR3 has 14 amino acids. CDR3 protein: CASRDGPVGEKLFF. The CDR3 nucleotides read TGTGCCAGCAGAGACGGACCCGTCGGGGAAAAACTGTTTTTT.

The chain has TRBV9 and TRBJ1-4; 7 nucleotides line up with TRBD1. Per the germline V gene, CDR1 is SGDLS and CDR2 is YYNGEE. Trimming at V came to 4 bases and at J to 8 bases, leaving 8 bases not matched to a gene. The CDR3 has 14 amino acids. CDR3 bases: TGTGCCAGCAGCACGACAGGGTATCGGGAAAAACTGTTTTTT. It encodes CASSTTGYREKLFF.

The CDR3 sequence is CASSQERHRVIEQFF. The CDR3 nucleotides read TGTGCCAGCAGCCAAGAGAGGCACAGGGTCATTGAGCAGTTCTTC. The V and J genes are TRBV3-1 (or the pseudogene TRBV3-2) and TRBJ2-1; the D gene is possibly TRBD1 (6 bases). The CDR3 extends over 15 amino acids. V gave up 0 bases and J gave up 9 bases, with 15 bases separating them. Germline CDR1 reads LGHDT; CDR2 reads YNNKEL (reference sequence).

A single count supports this clone. CDR3 protein: CASSYRVSYNSPLHF. CDR3 DNA sequence: TGTGCCAGCAGTTACAGGGTCTCTTATAATTCACCCCTCCACTTT. The chain recombines TRBV27 with TRBJ1-6; possible D gene TRBD1, 6 bases. The CDR3 loop spans 15 amino acids. CDR1 and CDR2 (germline): MNHEY, SMNVEV (reference sequence). Deletions cut 4 bases from V and 4 bases from J, with 11 bases between.

This clone was detected once. The gene calls are TRBV28 and TRBJ2-2; 9 bases agree with TRBD1. CDR3 length equals 12 residues. Germline lookup yields CDR1 MDHEN and CDR2 SYDVKM. The V segment lost 11 bases and the J segment 6 bases; nucleotides outside the gene matches: 4. The CDR3 bases are TGTGCCGTGACAGGGGGTGCCGGGGAGCTGTTTTTT. Amino acids: CAVTGGAGELFF. The complete variable domain, with remaining parts taken from reference TRBV28 and TRBJ2-2, reads DVKVTQSSRYLVKRTGEKVFLECVQDMDHENMFWYRQDPGLGLRLIYFSYDVKMKEKGDIPEGYSVSREKKERFSLILESASTNQTSMYLCAVTGGAGELFFGEGSRLTVL.

This clone has only one observation. This sample also contains other DNA sequences that code for the same CDR3. J is TRBJ1-5 and V is TRBV24-1; D is uncertain. CDR1 and CDR2 (germline): KGHDR, SFDVKD. The V gene lost 4 bases and the J gene lost 5 bases, with 8 bases spanning the gap. There are 13 residues in the CDR3. The chain's CDR3 is CATSDRGDQPQHF. CDR3 in DNA: TGTGCCACCAGTGACCGGGGAGATCAGCCCCAGCATTTT.

The chain combines TRBV6-1 with TRBJ2-7; 10 bases fit TRBD1. This CDR3 spans 15 amino acids. The V segment lost 2 bases and the J segment 7 bases; nucleotides outside the gene matches: 8. The germline gives CDR1 MNHNS, CDR2 SASEGT. The CDR3 bases are TGTGCCAGCAGTGAAAGAGAGACAGGGGGCTGGGAGCAGTACTTC. Protein sequence: CASSERETGGWEQYF.

V is TRBV11-2 and J is TRBJ2-3, with TRBD2 identical over 12 bases. The CDR3 covers 15 residues. Trimming took 5 bases from V and 3 from J; bases not matched to a gene: 3. Germline V lookup: CDR1 SGHAT, CDR2 FQNNGV. As DNA, the CDR3 is TGTGCCAGCAGCCTCCTAGCGGGGGGGACAGATACGCAGTATTTT. It is translated as CASSLLAGGTDTQYF.

Written as DNA, the CDR3 is TGTGCCAGCAGTGATTGGGCAGGTTCAGACACCGGGGAGCTGTTTTTT. Protein product: CASSDWAGSDTGELFF. V gene TRBV6-4 combines with J gene TRBJ2-2, with D unresolved. Trimming left V 3 bases short and J 3 bases short, with 14 bases between. The germline gives CDR1 MRHNA, CDR2 SNTAGT. This CDR3 has 16 residues.

J is TRBJ1-5 and V is TRBV19, with TRBD1 matching 8 bases. Unmatched junction bases numbered 15, after V lost 3 bases and J lost 11 bases. The CDR3 length is 16 residues. The germline gives CDR1 LNHDA, CDR2 SQIVND (reference sequence). Written as DNA, the CDR3 is TGTGCCAGTAGTATCATCGGGACAGGACGAAAGGAGACCCAGCATTTT. Translated, it gives CASSIIGTGRKETQHF.

This sequence joins TRBV7-8 and TRBJ1-4; the D is unclear. V gave up 5 bases and J gave up 5 bases, with 15 bases separating them. The CDR3 totals 15 residues. CDR1 SGHVS and CDR2 FQNEAQ come from the germline V gene. Here the CDR3 DNA reads TGTGCCAGCAGCCAGAACAGCGGCCGGAATGAAAAACTGTTTTTT. As protein: CASSQNSGRNEKLFF.

The CDR3 here is CASRFGTINYGYTF. For the CDR3, the DNA is TGTGCAAGTCGCTTCGGGACAATTAACTATGGCTACACCTTC. This chain connects TRBV12-2 to TRBJ1-2; the D segment call TRBD1 is taken from the table without a DNA check. TRBV12-2 is marked as a pseudogene. This CDR3 spans 14 amino acids.

The chain has TRBV5-1 and TRBJ1-1; 9 nucleotides agree with TRBD1. The J segment lost 5 bases and the V segment lost 3 bases, leaving 8 bases of the junction unmatched. From germline, CDR1 is SGHRS and CDR2 YFSETQ. This CDR3 has 15 residues. In DNA form, the CDR3 reads TGCGCCAGCAGCTCCGGGACAGGGCGGGAGACTGAAGCTTTCTTT. Protein sequence: CASSSGTGRETEAFF.

This clone was recorded only once. This chain uses TRBV6-2 or TRBV6-3 with TRBJ2-1, with 8 bases identical to TRBD1. V lost 8 bases and J lost 9; bases outside the gene matches: 18. This CDR3 has 16 amino acids. Germline loops: CDR1 MNHEY, CDR2 SVGEGT. The CDR3 sequence is CASRPIGQGARVEQFF. The CDR3 DNA follows: TGTGCCAGCCGCCCAATTGGGCAGGGGGCGAGGGTTGAGCAGTTCTTC.

The rearrangement links TRBV28 to TRBJ2-1; TRBD2 matches 12 bases. Germline trimming cut 5 bases from V and 4 bases from J; bases unmatched to any gene: 6. Germline lookup yields CDR1 MDHEN and CDR2 SYDVKM. This CDR3 region has 16 residues. The CDR3 protein is CASSLRTSGGYNEQFF. CDR3 nucleotide sequence: TGTGCCAGCAGTCTCCGAACTAGCGGGGGGTACAATGAGCAGTTCTTC.